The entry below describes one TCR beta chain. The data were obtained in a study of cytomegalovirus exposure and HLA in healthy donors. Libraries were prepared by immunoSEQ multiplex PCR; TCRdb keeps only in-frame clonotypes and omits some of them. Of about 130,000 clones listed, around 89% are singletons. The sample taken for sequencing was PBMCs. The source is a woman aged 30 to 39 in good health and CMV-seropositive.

The CDR3 region is CASSWRLAGDHEELFF. CDR3 coding DNA: TGTGCCAGCAGCTGGAGACTAGCGGGAGATCACGAGGAGCTGTTTTTT. The V and J genes are TRBV11-2 and TRBJ2-2, with 12 bases fitting TRBD2. Germline V gene data show CDR1 as SGHAT and CDR2 as FQNNGV. The CDR3 runs 16 residues. V lost 4 bases and J lost 10; bases outside the gene matches: 10.